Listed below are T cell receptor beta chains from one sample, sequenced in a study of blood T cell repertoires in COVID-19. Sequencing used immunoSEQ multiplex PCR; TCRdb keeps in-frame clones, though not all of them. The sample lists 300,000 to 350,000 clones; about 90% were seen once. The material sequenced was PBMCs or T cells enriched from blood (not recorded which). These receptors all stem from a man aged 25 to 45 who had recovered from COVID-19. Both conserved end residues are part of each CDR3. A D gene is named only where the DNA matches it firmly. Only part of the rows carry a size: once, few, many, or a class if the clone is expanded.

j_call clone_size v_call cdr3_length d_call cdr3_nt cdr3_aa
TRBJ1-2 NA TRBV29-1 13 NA TGCAGCGTTGAATCGGCGACGGGAGGGGGCTACACCTTC CSVESATGGGYTF
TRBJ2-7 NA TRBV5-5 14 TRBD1 TGTGCCAGCAGCTTGCTGGACAGGGAGTATGAGCAGTACTTC CASSLLDREYEQYF
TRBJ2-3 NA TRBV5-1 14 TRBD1 TGCGCCAGCAGCTTACAGGGGGGACAGTCCACGCAGTATTTT CASSLQGGQSTQYF
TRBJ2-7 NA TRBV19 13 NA TGTGCCAGTAATGAGGCGAGCTCCTACGAGCAGTACTTC CASNEASSYEQYF
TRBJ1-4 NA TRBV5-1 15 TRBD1 TGCGCCAGCAGCCCTGGGACAGGGACTAATGAAAAACTGTTTTTT CASSPGTGTNEKLFF
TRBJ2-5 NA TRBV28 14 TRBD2 TGTGCCAGCAGTCTGCGGGGGGGCAGGGAGACCCAGTACTTC CASSLRGGRETQYF
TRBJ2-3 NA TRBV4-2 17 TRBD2 TGTGCCAGCAGCCAAATAGCGGGGGGAAACTCTGGAGATACGCAGTATTTT CASSQIAGGNSGDTQYF
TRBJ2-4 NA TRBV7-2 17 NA TGTGCCAGCAGCTTAGTTCCCGGGACTGCAGCCAAAAACATTCAGTACTTC CASSLVPGTAAKNIQYF
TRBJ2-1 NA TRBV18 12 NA TGTGCCAGCTCACCACCGGTTAGTGAGCAGTTCTTC CASSPPVSEQFF
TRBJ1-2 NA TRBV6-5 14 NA TGTGCCAGCAGTTACTCGGCCGGGACTCGTGGCTACACCTTC CASSYSAGTRGYTF
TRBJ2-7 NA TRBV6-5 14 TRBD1 TGTGCCAGCAGTTACACAGGGGAAGCGTACGAGCAGTACTTC CASSYTGEAYEQYF
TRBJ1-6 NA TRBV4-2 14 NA TGTGCCAGCAGCCAATGGGGGCCTAATTCACCCCTCCACTTT CASSQWGPNSPLHF
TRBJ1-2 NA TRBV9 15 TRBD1 TGTGCCAGCAGCGGCTGGACAGGGGATAATTTTGGCTACACCTTC CASSGWTGDNFGYTF
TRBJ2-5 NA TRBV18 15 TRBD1 TGTGCCAGCTCACCTACAGGGGGCGGAGGAGAGACCCAGTACTTC CASSPTGGGGETQYF
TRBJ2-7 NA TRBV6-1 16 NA TGTGCCAGCAGTGTGGAAGTGGCACGTGGAGCCTACGAGCAGTACTTC CASSVEVARGAYEQYF
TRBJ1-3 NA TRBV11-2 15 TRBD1 TGTGCCAGCAGACCCCTCCAGGGGGCTGGAAACACCATATATTTT CASRPLQGAGNTIYF
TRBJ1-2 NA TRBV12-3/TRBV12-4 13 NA TGTGCCAGCAGTTTTCAGATGTATTATGGCTACACCTTC CASSFQMYYGYTF
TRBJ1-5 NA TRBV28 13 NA TGTGCCAGCAGTATTATGGAGGGTCAGCCCCAGCATTTT CASSIMEGQPQHF
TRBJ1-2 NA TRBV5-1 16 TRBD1 TGCGCCAGCAGCTTGGGGGACAGGGGGCGTGTCTATGGCTACACCTTC CASSLGDRGRVYGYTF
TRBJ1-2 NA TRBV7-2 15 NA TGTGCCAGCAGCTTACGGGGCGGGGGAAACTATGGCTACACCTTC CASSLRGGGNYGYTF
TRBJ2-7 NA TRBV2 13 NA TGTGCCAGCAGTGAAACGGAGGCCTCCGAGCAGTACTTC CASSETEASEQYF
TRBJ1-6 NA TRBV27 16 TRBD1 TGTGCCAGCAGTCTCTTCGACAGGGGGCTTAATTCACCCCTCCACTTT CASSLFDRGLNSPLHF
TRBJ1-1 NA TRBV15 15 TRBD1 TGTGCCACCAGCAGAGTGGGCAGGGGGACGGGTGAAGCTTTCTTT CATSRVGRGTGEAFF
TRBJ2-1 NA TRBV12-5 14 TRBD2 TGTGCTAGTGGTCCGGGGGGGCCGAGCAATGAGCAGTTCTTC CASGPGGPSNEQFF
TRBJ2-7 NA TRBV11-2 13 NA TGTGCCAGCAGCCCCGGATTGCAGGACGAGCAGTACTTC CASSPGLQDEQYF
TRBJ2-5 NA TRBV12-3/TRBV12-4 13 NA TGTGCCAGCACCCAGACAGGATGGGAGACCCAGTACTTC CASTQTGWETQYF
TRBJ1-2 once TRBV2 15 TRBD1 TGTGCCAGCAGGGCCGGGACAGGGGGGGACTATGGCTACACCTTC CASRAGTGGDYGYTF
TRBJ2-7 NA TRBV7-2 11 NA TGTGCCAGCGGCAGGGCCTACGAGCAGTACTTC CASGRAYEQYF
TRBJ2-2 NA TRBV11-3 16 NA TGTGCCAGCAGTTCACTAGCGGACAGGCCCACCGGGGAGCTGTTTTTT CASSSLADRPTGELFF
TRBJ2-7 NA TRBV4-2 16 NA TGTGCCAGCAGCCAAGAGGCCTCCGGACAGCACTACGAGCAGTACTTC CASSQEASGQHYEQYF
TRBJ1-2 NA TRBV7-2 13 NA TGTGCCAGCAGCTTACTCACAGCGGGCGGCTACACCTTC CASSLLTAGGYTF
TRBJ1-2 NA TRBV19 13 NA TGTGCCAGTAGTATACGGACTCCCTATGGCTACACCTTC CASSIRTPYGYTF
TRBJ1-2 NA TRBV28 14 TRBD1 TGTGCCAGCAGTTTCAGCACAGGGGGCTATGGCTACACCTTC CASSFSTGGYGYTF
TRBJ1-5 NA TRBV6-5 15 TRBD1 TGTGCCAGCAGGCCAACAGGGGGCGGCAATCAGCCCCAGCATTTT CASRPTGGGNQPQHF
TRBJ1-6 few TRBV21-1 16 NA NA CARGSSPLHFGSPLHF
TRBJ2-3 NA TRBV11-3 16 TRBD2 TGTGCCAGCAGCTTAGGGAACGGGGGGGCCACAGATACGCAGTATTTT CASSLGNGGATDTQYF
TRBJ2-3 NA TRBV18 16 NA TGTGCCAGCTCACCACCCGAGGGAACTAGCACAGATACGCAGTATTTT CASSPPEGTSTDTQYF
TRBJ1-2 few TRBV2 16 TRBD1 TGTGCCGACCACCGGGACAGGGACTATTTGATGGGTGGCTACACCTTC CADHRDRDYLMGGYTF
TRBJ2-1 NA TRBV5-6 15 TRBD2 TGTGCCAGCAGCTTAGCGGGGCTCACCTACAATGAGCAGTTCTTC CASSLAGLTYNEQFF
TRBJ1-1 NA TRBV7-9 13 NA TGTGCCAGCAGCTTAGAATGGGCCACTGAAGCTTTCTTT CASSLEWATEAFF
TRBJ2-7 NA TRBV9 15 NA TGTGCCAGCAGCGTAGGGCGTGGGGGCCTTTACGAGCAGTACTTC CASSVGRGGLYEQYF
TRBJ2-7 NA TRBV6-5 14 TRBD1 TGTGCCAGCAGCACCGGGACAGGGGGATACGAGCAGTACTTC CASSTGTGGYEQYF
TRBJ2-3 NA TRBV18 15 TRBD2 TGTGCCAGCTCACCAACGGGAGGGAGCACAGATACGCAGTATTTT CASSPTGGSTDTQYF
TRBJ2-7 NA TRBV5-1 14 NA TGCGCCAGCAGCCTGGACACAAGCTCCTACGAGCAGTACTTC CASSLDTSSYEQYF
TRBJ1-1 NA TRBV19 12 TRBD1 TGTGCCACGGACAGGGGGAACACTGAAGCTTTCTTT CATDRGNTEAFF
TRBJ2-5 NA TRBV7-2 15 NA TGTGCCAGCAGCTTACTGGGGGCCCCCCAAGAGACCCAGTACTTC CASSLLGAPQETQYF
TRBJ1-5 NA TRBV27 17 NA TGTGCCAGCAGTTTATCCGGGTGGCGGGTGGGCAATCAGCCCCAGCATTTT CASSLSGWRVGNQPQHF
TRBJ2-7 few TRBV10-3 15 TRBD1 TGTGCCACCAGCGACGGACAGGGAGCTCTCTACGAGCAGTACTTC CATSDGQGALYEQYF
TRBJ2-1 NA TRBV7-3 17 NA TGTGCCAGCAGCTTAACGGCCGGACAGAGCTCCTACAATGAGCAGTTCTTC CASSLTAGQSSYNEQFF
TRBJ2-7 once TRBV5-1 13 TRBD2 TGCGCCAGCAGCCCGACTAGCGGTGGGGTGCAGTACTTC CASSPTSGGVQYF
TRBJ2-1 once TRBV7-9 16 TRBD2 TGTGCCAGCAGCTTACTATGGCGGGGGGGGGTCGATGAGCAGTTCTTC CASSLLWRGGVDEQFF
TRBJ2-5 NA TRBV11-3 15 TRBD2 TGTGCCAGCAGCTTAGGTAGCGGGGGGATGGAGACCCAGTACTTC CASSLGSGGMETQYF
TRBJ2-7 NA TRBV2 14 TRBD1 TGTGCCAGCAGCGGACAGGGGCTAGCCTACGAGCAGTACTTC CASSGQGLAYEQYF
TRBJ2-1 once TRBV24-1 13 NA TGTGCCACCAGTGATCGGGACTCCATTGAGCAGTTCTTC CATSDRDSIEQFF
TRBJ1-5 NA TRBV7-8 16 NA TGTGCCAGCAGCTTAGTACGGGGCGGGGAGGGTCAGCCCCAGCATTTT CASSLVRGGEGQPQHF